This paragraph covers one T cell receptor (beta chain) sequence. The target antigen is unknown. The V end lost 4 bases, the J end lost 4 bases, and 10 bases lay between the germline ends. Germline loops: CDR1 MRHNA, CDR2 SNTAGT. The CDR3 extends over 13 amino acids. The sample is drawn from a study of cytomegalovirus exposure and HLA in healthy donors. Overall study results and limits: An assumption of roughly uniform sequencing depth across donors underlay the presence/absence analyses. In a later analysis, donors in an Asian-associated ancestry cluster reportedly had fewer N-insertions in productive TCRs than the cohort mean.

PCR involved 60 Vbeta and 13 Jbeta primers. The authors' processing: Per a later analysis, the number of unique TCR beta chains was roughly 83 million, of which about 10 million were shared. Generated by immunoSEQ multiplex PCR, the TCRdb table keeps only in-frame clones and is missing some. V and J calls and clone size come straight from that table; D and trimming were deduced from the DNA. This sample yields about 200,000 clones, of which around 80% are seen a single time; 2.5% to 3.5% belongs to the top ten. The sequence was collected from a man aged 30-40 years in good health and CMV-seronegative. The sample comprised PBMCs. V usage is TRBV6-4 and J usage is TRBJ1-1, with D tentatively TRBD1 (5 bases). The CDR3: CASSAIGGTEAFF. CDR3 coding DNA: TGTGCCAGCAGTGCTATCGGGGGCACTGAAGCTTTCTTT.